This T cell receptor (beta chain) was captured by sequencing in a study of T-cell memory formation after mild COVID-19 (dated by TCRdb to the early 2020s). Concerning the study at large: TCR sequence clusters from the two donors were largely donor specific. T-cell clones expanding and contracting after mild COVID-19 in a couple of donors were tracked by longitudinal TCRalpha and TCRbeta repertoire sequencing. Two young, previously healthy adult volunteers made up the cohort, one male and one female. General findings and caveats noted by the study authors: The study included only a couple of mild cases, and larger cohorts that include severe cases with pre-infection samples were judged to be necessary. Clones contracting from day 15 to 85 had balanced CD4/CD8 phenotypes, while a second wave expanding from day 15 to 37 was biased towards CD4+. Contracting CD4+ clones turned up mainly in the CM and EM memory subsets, whereas EMRA was where CD8+ clones were enriched. Some responding clones were detected in pre-infection memory, which suggested that pre-existing cross-reactive memory T cells had joined the SARS-CoV-2 response. SARS-CoV-2 specificity of the second-wave clones peaking on day 37 was not confirmed.

This clonotype was seen more than once but under ten times. The antigen it binds to is not known. The record has no base qualities; no much larger clone is one base away. V is cut back by 4 bases and J by 6 bases, with 8 bases in the junction unmatched. The CDR3, from cysteine to phenylalanine, totals 15 residues. Only the CDR3 region is kept as DNA, spanning 45 bases read in frame from base 1. The germline V gene yields SGHNT for CDR1 and YENEEA for CDR2. For sequencing, an Illumina NovaSeq 6000 was employed. cDNA libraries for TCRalpha and TCRbeta were prepared by 5'RACE using constant-segment primers, with sample barcodes and unique molecular identifiers added. Trizol reagent was used to extract RNA from every sample. The libraries were amplified in two PCR steps, and the second step added a second sample barcode and Illumina TruSeq adapters. The libraries were sequenced on an Illumina NovaSeq using 2 x 150 bp paired-end reads. The authors' pipeline ran thus. With migec v1.2.7, reads were demultiplexed and then collapsed into UMI-guided consensus sequences. Using mixcr v2.1.11, UMI consensuses were aligned to TRA and TRB V and J templates and then assembled into clonotypes. Expanded or contracted clonotypes were those called significant by both edgeR and NoisET, with noise models trained on biological replicates. For edgeR calls, the cutoffs were a false discovery rate-adjusted p below 0.01 and a log2 fold-change threshold of 1. As an exploratory analysis of dynamics, PCA with hierarchical clustering was applied to max-normalized trajectories of the 1000 most abundant clonotypes. Separately sequenced CD4+ and CD8+ repertoires were used to assign the CD4 or CD8 phenotype of responding clones. TCRdb reanalyzed the raw reads on its own, using fastp at Q25 for trimming and MiXCR for clone calling, and kept in-frame beta chains. Entries that share a CDR3 protein sequence are merged under the most common genes and DNA. TCRdb's processing, not the authors' own work, is the source of the V and J calls. Here the sample has 550,000 to 700,000 distinct CDR3 sequences; approximately 15% occur a single time. About 8.1% of the sample lies in the top ten.

Ficoll-Paque density gradient centrifugation was used to isolate PBMCs. The sample consisted of PBMCs or a T cell subset sorted from them (not recorded which). The rearranged segments are TRBV11-3 and TRBJ2-3; the central 9 bases match TRBD2. The TCR sequence derives from an adult woman who had mild COVID-19 (a few samples of this study predate the infection). The sample titles of this study are shuffled in the database, so cell type and time point are left out; the donor was told from shared clones. CDR3 sequence: CASSSKAGGGDTQYF. In nucleotides, the sequence is TGTGCCAGCAGCTCAAAAGCGGGAGGAGGGGATACGCAGTATTTT.